This is a list of T cell receptor beta chains from one sample in a study of monozygotic twins with inflammatory bowel disease. No DNA is given; TCRdb re-called the 5' RACE reads and lists each CDR3 protein once. The table for this sample gives around 400,000 distinct CDR3 sequences. The sequencing input was blood. The receptor source for this set is a human donor with ulcerative colitis or Crohn's disease, or a healthy co-twin of an affected twin (not recorded which). Both conserved end residues are part of each CDR3. Each record gives: J gene, V gene, CDR3 protein.

TRBJ2-1	TRBV29-1	CSVGDRGYNEQFF
TRBJ1-1	TRBV20-1	CSATRQEGGSEAFF
TRBJ1-5	TRBV6-5	CASRSGRVVSNQPQHF
TRBJ2-1	TRBV4-2	CASSQTGHEQFF
TRBJ1-6	TRBV5-1	CASSLGENSPLHF
TRBJ2-2	TRBV7-2	CASSSSGLALTGELFF
TRBJ2-1	TRBV7-3	CASSSGLAGGHEQFF
TRBJ2-7	TRBV7-2	CASSPRGGAHEQYF
TRBJ2-2	TRBV3-1	CASSRLLAGSNTGELFF
TRBJ1-2	TRBV12-3/TRBV12-4	CASRLQRNYGYTF
TRBJ1-5	TRBV29-1	CSVVPGGALRQPQHF
TRBJ2-5	TRBV27	CASSLVGGGDQETQYF
TRBJ2-1	TRBV27	CASSLWTSGVGEQFF
TRBJ2-7	TRBV20-1	CSASDRAYEQYF
TRBJ2-1	TRBV28	CASSSPHEQFF
TRBJ2-2	TRBV7-3	CASSLEPRSAGELFF
TRBJ2-2	TRBV29-1	CSAGQTNTGELFF
TRBJ1-4	TRBV7-6	CASSLTGGSEKLFF
TRBJ1-2	TRBV14	CASSQVGGYTF
TRBJ1-2	TRBV27	CASSLLGTPGIYGYTF
TRBJ2-5	TRBV7-9	CASGATGGDEETQYF
TRBJ1-2	TRBV4-3	CASSQDLTGRGGYTF
TRBJ2-6	TRBV20-1	CSARVQGGTGANVLTF
TRBJ2-1	TRBV27	CASSDGTGKNEQFF
TRBJ2-3	TRBV20-1	CSAGRTSGRAFPDTQYF
TRBJ1-2	TRBV24-1	CATSDAGFNHGYTF
TRBJ2-7	TRBV27	CASSLSGTGNEQYF
TRBJ2-7	TRBV10-3	CAIEASGGYEQYF
TRBJ1-5	TRBV12-3/TRBV12-4	CASRPRQGRFYSNQPQHF
TRBJ2-5	TRBV20-1	CSARRVGGGETQYF
TRBJ1-1	TRBV12-3/TRBV12-4	CASSLPTEAFF
TRBJ2-7	TRBV20-1	CSAMETLGRATSF
TRBJ1-2	TRBV20-1	CSALPGSKIGGYTF
TRBJ2-1	TRBV10-1	CATPGQTRSYNEQFF
TRBJ2-2	TRBV6-5	CASSYPPFATSGRNGELFF
TRBJ2-5	TRBV5-1	CASSLDGASGLGTQYF
TRBJ1-1	TRBV29-1	CSVVKKLNTEAFF